Listed here are 27 T cell receptor beta chains from one sample, sequenced in a study of OX40 agonist ivuxolimab in advanced cancers. The repertoire was sequenced with immunoSEQ multiplex PCR; TCRdb's copy has only in-frame clones and lacks some. Of about 82,000 clones listed, more than 70% are singletons. This material consisted of CD4+ or CD8+ T cells sorted from blood, taken in a trial of the OX40 agonist ivuxolimab. The receptors shown here come from an adult with an advanced solid tumor such as melanoma, head and neck, liver or kidney cancer.

This clone came up once. This chain connects TRBV19 to TRBJ2-1; no definite D call. The CDR3 sequence is 11 residues long. With 4 bases removed from V and 8 bases from J, the gap between germline ends came to 6 bases. The germline gives CDR1 LNHDA, CDR2 SQIVND (reference sequence). This CDR3 is CASSTADEQFF. CDR3 nucleotides: TGTGCCAGTAGTACTGCGGATGAGCAGTTCTTC.

The rearrangement links TRBV29-1 to TRBJ2-5, with D perhaps TRBD1 or TRBD2 (5 bases each). V was pared by 6 bases and J by 3 bases, with 14 bases between. The germline V gene encodes CDR1 SQVTM and CDR2 ANQGSEA. This CDR3 is built from 13 residues. The CDR3 nucleotides read TGCAGCGTGCAAAAGGGACGGGAAGAGACCCAGTACTTC. Protein sequence: CSVQKGREETQYF.

This clone has only one observation. Here the CDR3 reads CASRGSGGTYEQYF. DNA for the CDR3: TGTGCCAGCAGGGGGAGCGGGGGGACCTACGAGCAGTACTTC. The J gene is TRBJ2-7, the V gene TRBV6-6; the match to TRBD2 covers 9 bases. Germline values: CDR1 MNHNY, CDR2 SVGAGI (reference sequence). J gave up 2 bases and V 6 bases, and 5 bases lay outside the gene matches. CDR3 length: 14 amino acids.

This clone was seen just once. The chain uses TRBV15 and TRBJ1-2; D gene ambiguous. CDR3 size: 13 residues. The germline V and J ends were trimmed by 1 base and 8 bases, with 11 bases remaining between them. Per germline, CDR1 LNHNV and CDR2 YYDKDF (reference sequence). The CDR3 nucleotides are TGTGCCACCAGCAGAGGATCTCCTAACGGCTACACCTTC. It translates to CATSRGSPNGYTF.

The chain uses TRBV7-2 and TRBJ2-2; 8 nucleotides align to TRBD1. This CDR3 has 13 residues. The V segment lost 6 bases and the J segment 8 bases; nucleotides outside the gene matches: 5. The V gene's germline CDR1 is SGHTA and CDR2 FQGNSA. The CDR3, as DNA: TGTGCCAGCAGACGGACAGGGAGGGGGGAGCTGTTTTTT. Translation gives CASRRTGRGELFF.

This clone was found a few times. The CDR3 DNA sequence: TGTGCCAGCAGCCCCGATCAGGGACTCTATGGCTACACCTTC. As protein: CASSPDQGLYGYTF. The gene calls are TRBV9 and TRBJ1-2; D might be TRBD1 (5 bases). Trimming pared 4 bases from V and 4 bases from J, leaving 14 bases between. The CDR3 length is 14 residues. CDR1 is SGDLS, CDR2 YYNGEE, per germline.

The rearrangement uses TRBV12-5 and TRBJ1-3; 9 nucleotides agree with TRBD1. V shed 6 bases and J 0 bases; nucleotides not matched to a gene: 6. The CDR3 is 16 amino acids. The germline gives CDR1 LGHNT, CDR2 FRNRAP. The CDR3 DNA follows: TGTGCTAGTGGCCTTGGACAGGGGACCTCTGGAAACACCATATATTTT. It is translated as CASGLGQGTSGNTIYF. Looking up the rest from reference TRBV12-5 and TRBJ1-3 gives the full variable domain: DARVTQTPRHKVTEMGQEVTMRCQPILGHNTVFWYRQTMMQGLELLAYFRNRAPLDDSGMPKDRFSAEMPDATLATLKIQPSEPRDSAVYFCASGLGQGTSGNTIYFGEGSWLTVV.

This clone was seen more than once but under ten times. This chain links TRBV18 with TRBJ1-1; D unresolved. The CDR3 has 12 residues. Trimming stripped 6 bases from V and 4 bases from J, with 9 bases between. Germline-derived CDR1 and CDR2 are KGHSH and LQKENI. The CDR3 reads CASSLVGTEAFF. The CDR3 coding sequence is TGTGCCAGCTCGCTCGTGGGCACTGAAGCTTTCTTT.

The chain employs TRBV7-2 and TRBJ2-1, with 8 bases that match TRBD2. This CDR3 contains 17 residues. Germline-derived CDR1 and CDR2 are SGHTA and FQGNSA. V was clipped by 2 bases and J by 1 base; unmatched bases: 7. CDR3 nucleotides: TGTGCCAGCAGCTTAAATCGGGGGGGAGGGTCCTACAATGAGCAGTTCTTC. Its protein is CASSLNRGGGSYNEQFF.

This clone was seen a few times. The gene calls are TRBV2 and TRBJ1-5; the D is unclear. CDR1 and CDR2 (germline): SNHLY, FYNNEI. V lost 4 bases to trimming and J lost 0 bases, with 7 bases between them. The length of the CDR3 is 14 residues. The CDR3 sequence is CASSGDTSNQPQHF. The CDR3 nucleotides are TGTGCCAGCAGTGGAGACACTAGCAATCAGCCCCAGCATTTT.

CDR3 region: CASKNRGLSGANVLTF. CDR3 nucleotide sequence: TGTGCCAGCAAAAACAGGGGGCTCTCTGGGGCCAACGTCCTGACTTTC. This chain uses TRBV28 with TRBJ2-6; 9 nucleotides match TRBD1. V lost 7 bases, J lost 0 bases, and 4 bases stayed unmatched. Germline V lookup: CDR1 MDHEN, CDR2 SYDVKM. This CDR3 region has 16 residues.

The V call is TRBV7-9, the J call TRBJ1-5, with D possibly being TRBD1 (5 bases). The CDR3 spans 14 residues. Trimming removed 3 bases from V and 4 bases from J, with 10 bases in between. The germline CDR1 and CDR2 sequences are SEHNR and FQNEAQ (reference sequence). The CDR3 DNA reads as TGTGCCAGCAGCTTGATGGGGGGGAATCAGCCCCAGCATTTT. This translates into CASSLMGGNQPQHF. The full variable domain, in which reference TRBV7-9 and TRBJ1-5 provide the parts outside the CDR3, is DTGVSQNPRHKITKRGQNVTFRCDPISEHNRLYWYRQTLGQGPEFLTYFQNEAQLEKSRLLSDRFSAERPKGSFSTLEIQRTEQGDSAMYLCASSLMGGNQPQHFGDGTRLSIL.

The rearrangement links TRBV9 to TRBJ2-7; 9 bases align to TRBD2. Per germline, CDR1 SGDLS and CDR2 YYNGEE. Trimming removed 3 bases from V and 7 bases from J; junction bases left unmatched: 14. The CDR3 is 16 residues long. The CDR3 loop reads CASSAGLAGTRGEQYF. The CDR3 bases are TGTGCCAGCAGCGCAGGGCTAGCGGGGACCAGGGGAGAGCAGTACTTC.

The rearrangement uses TRBV28 and TRBJ1-1; 7 nucleotides match TRBD1. J was trimmed by 3 bases and V by 4 bases; bases with no gene match: 11. In germline, CDR1 is MDHEN, CDR2 SYDVKM. The CDR3 runs 16 residues. In DNA, the CDR3 is TGTGCCAGCAGTTGGGGAGACAGGGACCGAGACACTGAAGCTTTCTTT. This gives the protein CASSWGDRDRDTEAFF.

This rearrangement joins TRBV5-1 to TRBJ2-7, with D perhaps matching TRBD1 or TRBD2 (5 bases each). Deletions cut 2 bases from V and 5 bases from J, with 14 bases between. The germline gives CDR1 SGHRS, CDR2 YFSETQ. This CDR3 is 14 amino acids long. CDR3 sequence (DNA): TGCGCCAGCAGCTTCGGGCAGGTGGGGGACGAGCAGTACTTC. As protein: CASSFGQVGDEQYF.

CDR3 protein: CASSSGEGGQPQHF. For the CDR3, the DNA is TGCGCCAGCAGCTCTGGGGAGGGAGGGCAGCCCCAGCATTTT. This sequence joins TRBV5-1 and TRBJ1-5; no firm D call. The CDR3 runs to 14 residues. Trimming removed 3 bases from V and 7 bases from J, with 14 bases in between. Germline lookup yields CDR1 SGHRS and CDR2 YFSETQ. Full variable domain (outside the CDR3, taken from reference TRBV5-1 and TRBJ1-5): KAGVTQTPRYLIKTRGQQVTLSCSPISGHRSVSWYQQTPGQGLQFLFEYFSETQRNKGNFPGRFSGRQFSNSRSEMNVSTLELGDSALYLCASSSGEGGQPQHFGDGTRLSIL.

This rearrangement joins TRBV7-3 to TRBJ2-1; D ambiguous. The CDR3 has 16 amino acids. Trimming shortened V by 6 bases and J by 5 bases, and 20 bases separated the two germline ends. Germline V gene data show CDR1 as SGHTA and CDR2 as FQGTGA. The CDR3 is CASRLPRGQPHNEQFF. CDR3 DNA sequence: TGTGCCAGCAGGTTACCCCGCGGCCAACCACACAATGAGCAGTTCTTC. The whole variable domain, filled in from reference TRBV7-3 and TRBJ2-1, reads GAGVSQTPSNKVTEKGKYVELRCDPISGHTALYWYRQSLGQGPEFLIYFQGTGAADDSGLPNDRFFAVRPEGSVSTLKIQRTERGDSAVYLCASRLPRGQPHNEQFFGPGTRLTVL.

The rearrangement links TRBV12-5 to TRBJ1-3; the D is unclear. Trimming cost V 2 bases and J 3 bases, with 26 bases left between them. The length of the CDR3 is 20 residues. CDR1 is LGHNT and CDR2 is FRNRAP in the germline V gene. CDR3 bases: TGTGCTAGTGGTTTGATAAGTGTTAGGGCATCTAGTACCTTTGGAAACACCATATATTTT. Residues: CASGLISVRASSTFGNTIYF. The full variable domain, with the rest looked up from reference TRBV12-5 and TRBJ1-3, is DARVTQTPRHKVTEMGQEVTMRCQPILGHNTVFWYRQTMMQGLELLAYFRNRAPLDDSGMPKDRFSAEMPDATLATLKIQPSEPRDSAVYFCASGLISVRASSTFGNTIYFGEGSWLTVV.

The chain employs TRBV28 and TRBJ2-7, with D uncertain. The CDR3 is made up of 14 amino acids. Germline lookup yields CDR1 MDHEN and CDR2 SYDVKM. The V gene lost 6 bases and the J gene lost 4 bases, with 16 bases spanning the gap. The DNA of the CDR3 is TGTGCCAGCAGCGGCTCAGAGTGGAGATACGAGCAGTACTTC. It translates to CASSGSEWRYEQYF. The variable domain in full, completed from reference TRBV28 and TRBJ2-7, reads DVKVTQSSRYLVKRTGEKVFLECVQDMDHENMFWYRQDPGLGLRLIYFSYDVKMKEKGDIPEGYSVSREKKERFSLILESASTNQTSMYLCASSGSEWRYEQYFGPGTRLTVT.

J is TRBJ1-2 and V is TRBV10-3, with TRBD1 identical over 8 bases. CDR1 is ENHRY, CDR2 SYGVKD, per germline. J was trimmed by 4 bases and V by 3 bases; bases with no gene match: 7. The CDR3 runs to 15 residues. The CDR3 nucleotides are TGTGCCATCAGTGACCCCGACAGGGGCGGCTATGGCTACACCTTC. This sequence encodes CAISDPDRGGYGYTF.

This chain links TRBV9 with TRBJ1-2; D gene ambiguous. Trimming left V 4 bases short and J 4 bases short, with 17 bases between. Germline-derived CDR1 and CDR2 are SGDLS and YYNGEE. The CDR3 sequence is 15 residues long. The CDR3 spells CASSHGSVRGYGYTF. The CDR3 DNA reads TGTGCCAGCAGCCATGGGTCCGTCCGGGGCTATGGCTACACCTTC.

This sequence joins TRBV7-9 and TRBJ2-5; D perhaps matches TRBD1 (5 bases). This CDR3 contains 13 residues. In germline, CDR1 is SEHNR, CDR2 FQNEAQ (reference sequence). Trimming took 3 bases from V and 5 from J, leaving 10 bases between them. The DNA of the CDR3 is TGTGCCAGCAGCTTTCCACCAGGGGAGACCCAGTACTTC. Its protein product is CASSFPPGETQYF.

V gene TRBV5-6 combines with J gene TRBJ1-2; no reliable D call. The germline gives CDR1 SGHDT, CDR2 YYEEEE. This CDR3 contains 16 residues. V lost 1 base to trimming and J lost 7 bases, with 20 bases between them. CDR3 region: CASSLPRGWSGSGYTF. The CDR3, as DNA: TGTGCCAGCAGCTTGCCACGGGGATGGTCCGGGAGTGGCTACACCTTC.

The rearrangement links TRBV7-3 to TRBJ1-6; D is uncertain. Between the trimmed V and J ends, which lost 2 bases and 7 bases, there was a span of 6 bases. The CDR3 sequence is 13 residues long. The germline CDR1 and CDR2 sequences are SGHTA and FQGTGA. The CDR3 DNA reads as TGTGCCAGCAGCTTATACCAAAATTCACCCCTCCACTTT. Translation: CASSLYQNSPLHF.

This clone was recorded only once. The chain has TRBV28 and TRBJ1-2, with 9 bases matching TRBD1. Germline V CDR1 and CDR2: MDHEN, SYDVKM. The trim removed 10 bases at V and 8 bases at J, leaving 8 bases unmatched. The CDR3 length is 12 residues. The CDR3 bases are TGTGCCACAGGACAGGGGATTGTGGGCTACACCTTC. Translation: CATGQGIVGYTF.

CDR3 loop: CASATGAEQFF. The CDR3 coding sequence is TGTGCCAGCGCGACAGGGGCTGAGCAGTTCTTC. The chain employs TRBV27 and TRBJ2-1; 8 positions match TRBD1. The germline V gene has CDR1 MNHEY and CDR2 SMNVEV (reference sequence). The CDR3 is 11 residues long. The V and J ends lost 8 bases and 9 bases, in that order; junction bases with no gene match: 3.

The chain carries TRBV5-4 and TRBJ1-2, with D perhaps TRBD1 (6 bases). This CDR3 contains 16 residues. The V end lost 4 bases, the J end lost 4 bases, and 20 bases lay between the germline ends. Germline lookup yields CDR1 SGHNT and CDR2 YYREEE (reference sequence). Here the CDR3 reads CASSTPNVGGSYGYTF. For the CDR3, the DNA is TGTGCCAGCAGCACACCCAATGTTGGGGGCAGCTATGGCTACACCTTC.